The following is a T cell receptor (beta chain) sequence with its context. The antigen remains undetermined. This sample was taken from a study of T cell clones after liver transplantation. Study details: Samples came from ITN030ST, which attempted immunosuppression withdrawal within 2 years of liver transplantation.

CDR1 is SGHNT, CDR2 YYREEE, per germline (reference sequence). This CDR3 contains 14 residues. The V end lost 2 bases, the J end lost 1 base, and 4 bases lay between the germline ends. Study-wide points: Migration into the graft, not deletion, may explain lost graft donor-reactive T cells.

Data came from immunoSEQ multiplex PCR; TCRdb stores just in-frame clones and leaves some out. This table holds around 26,000 clones, 69% found once. Sequencing used CD4+ T cells from blood, obtained before liver transplant. The chain uses TRBV5-4 and TRBJ2-6, with D hard to call. This clonotype originated in a human donor who received a liver transplant. CDR3 amino acids: CASSFPSGANVLTF. The CDR3 DNA sequence: TGTGCCAGCAGCTTCCCTTCTGGGGCCAACGTCCTGACTTTC.